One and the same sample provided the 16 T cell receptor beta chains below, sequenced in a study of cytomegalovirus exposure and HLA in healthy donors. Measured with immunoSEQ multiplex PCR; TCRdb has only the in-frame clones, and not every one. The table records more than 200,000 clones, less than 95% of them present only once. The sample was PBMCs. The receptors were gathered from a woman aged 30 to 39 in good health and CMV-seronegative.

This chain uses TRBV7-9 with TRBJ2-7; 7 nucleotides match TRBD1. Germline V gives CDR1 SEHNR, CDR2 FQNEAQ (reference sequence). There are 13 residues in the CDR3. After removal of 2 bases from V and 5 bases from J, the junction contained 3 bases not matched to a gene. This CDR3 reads CASSLNRGNEQYF. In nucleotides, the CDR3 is TGTGCCAGCAGCTTAAACAGGGGCAACGAGCAGTACTTC.

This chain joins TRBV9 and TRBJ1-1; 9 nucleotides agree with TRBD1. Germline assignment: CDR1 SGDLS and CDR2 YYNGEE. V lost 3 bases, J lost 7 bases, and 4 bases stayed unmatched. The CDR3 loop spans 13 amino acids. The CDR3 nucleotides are TGTGCCAGCAGCGGGACAGGGGTCGGTGAAGCTTTCTTT. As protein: CASSGTGVGEAFF.

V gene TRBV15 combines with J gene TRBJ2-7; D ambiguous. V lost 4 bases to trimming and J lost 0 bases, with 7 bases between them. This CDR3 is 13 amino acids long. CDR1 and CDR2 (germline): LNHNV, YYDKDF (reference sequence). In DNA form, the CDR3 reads TGTGCCACCAGCAAAGCGTTCTCCTACGAGCAGTACTTC. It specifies CATSKAFSYEQYF.

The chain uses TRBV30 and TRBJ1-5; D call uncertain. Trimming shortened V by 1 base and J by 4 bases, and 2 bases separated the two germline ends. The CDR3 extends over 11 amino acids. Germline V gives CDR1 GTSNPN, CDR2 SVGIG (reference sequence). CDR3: CAWSANQPQHF. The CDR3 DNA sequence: TGTGCCTGGAGTGCGAATCAGCCCCAGCATTTT.

The CDR3 DNA reads TGTGCCAGCAGTTTATCGGTGGGGACAGGAGACTATGGCTACACCTTC. This translates into CASSLSVGTGDYGYTF. This rearrangement joins TRBV27 to TRBJ1-2, with TRBD1 identical over 8 bases. CDR1 and CDR2 (germline): MNHEY, SMNVEV (reference sequence). The CDR3 spans 16 residues. The V gene end was trimmed by 0 bases and the J gene end by 3 bases; junction bases not matched to a gene: 6.

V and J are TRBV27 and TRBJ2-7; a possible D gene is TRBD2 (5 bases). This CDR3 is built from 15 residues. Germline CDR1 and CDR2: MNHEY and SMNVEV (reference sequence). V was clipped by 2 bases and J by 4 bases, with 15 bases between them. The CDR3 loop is CASSLTGWKVYEQYF. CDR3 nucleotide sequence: TGTGCCAGCAGTTTAACGGGGTGGAAAGTGTACGAGCAGTACTTC.

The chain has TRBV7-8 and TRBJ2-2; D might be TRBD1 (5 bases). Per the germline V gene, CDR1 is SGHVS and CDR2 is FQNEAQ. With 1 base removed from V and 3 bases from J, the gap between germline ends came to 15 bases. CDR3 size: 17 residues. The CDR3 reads CASSLGRTIRYTGELFF. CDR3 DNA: TGTGCCAGCAGCTTAGGTCGGACAATTCGCTACACCGGGGAGCTGTTTTTT.

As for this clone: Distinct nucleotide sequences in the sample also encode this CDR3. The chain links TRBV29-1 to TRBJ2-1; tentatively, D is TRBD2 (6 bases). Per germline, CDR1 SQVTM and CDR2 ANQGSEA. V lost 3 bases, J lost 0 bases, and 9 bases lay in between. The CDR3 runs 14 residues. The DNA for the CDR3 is TGCAGCGTTGACGCCGGGAGCTCCTACAATGAGCAGTTCTTC. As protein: CSVDAGSSYNEQFF.

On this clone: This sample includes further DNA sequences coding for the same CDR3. For the CDR3, the DNA is TGTGCCAGCAGTGTTGGGGGAGGGGAGACCCAGTACTTC. This encodes CASSVGGGETQYF. The chain carries TRBV25-1 and TRBJ2-5, with TRBD2 matching 7 bases. Germline-derived CDR1 and CDR2 are MGHDK and SYGVNS. V was clipped by 4 bases and J by 5 bases; unmatched bases: 4. The CDR3 totals 13 residues.

CDR3 nucleotide sequence: TGTGCCAGCAGCTTGGGTCGACAAGTGGAGACCCAGTACTTC. As protein: CASSLGRQVETQYF. The chain couples TRBV13 to TRBJ2-5; D not resolved. Germline CDR1 PRHDT, CDR2 FYEKMQ (reference sequence). Deletions cut 3 bases from V and 5 bases from J, with 13 bases between. The CDR3 consists of 14 residues.

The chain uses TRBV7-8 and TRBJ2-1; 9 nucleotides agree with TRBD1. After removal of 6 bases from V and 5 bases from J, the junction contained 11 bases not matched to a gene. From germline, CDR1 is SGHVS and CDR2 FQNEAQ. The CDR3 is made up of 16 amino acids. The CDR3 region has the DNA TGTGCCAGCAGACCCATGAACAGGGGGCAAAACAATGAGCAGTTCTTC. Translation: CASRPMNRGQNNEQFF.

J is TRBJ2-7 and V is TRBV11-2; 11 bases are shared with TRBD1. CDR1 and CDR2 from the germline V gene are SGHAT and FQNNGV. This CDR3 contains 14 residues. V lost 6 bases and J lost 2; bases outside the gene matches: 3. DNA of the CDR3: TGTGCCAGCAGGTTGGGACAGGGGGCCTACGAGCAGTACTTC. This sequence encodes CASRLGQGAYEQYF.

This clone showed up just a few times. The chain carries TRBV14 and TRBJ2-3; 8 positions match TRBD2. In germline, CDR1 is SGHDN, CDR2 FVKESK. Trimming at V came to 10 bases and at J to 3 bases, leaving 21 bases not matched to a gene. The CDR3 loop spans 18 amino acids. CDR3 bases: TGTGCCACCGATGTACCAAGCGGGAGTGTATGGGGGACAGATACGCAGTATTTT. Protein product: CATDVPSGSVWGTDTQYF.

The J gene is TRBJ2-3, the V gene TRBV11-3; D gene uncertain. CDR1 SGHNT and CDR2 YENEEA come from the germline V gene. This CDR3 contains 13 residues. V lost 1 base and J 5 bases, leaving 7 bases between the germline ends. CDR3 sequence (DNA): TGTGCCAGCAGCTTAGCTGCGGTAGATACGCAGTATTTT. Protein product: CASSLAAVDTQYF.

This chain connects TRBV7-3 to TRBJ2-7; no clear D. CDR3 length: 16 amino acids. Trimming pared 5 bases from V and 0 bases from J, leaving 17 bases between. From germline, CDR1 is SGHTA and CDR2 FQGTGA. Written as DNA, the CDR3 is TGTGCCAGCAGCCCAACCGTGGGCAGTCTCTCCTACGAGCAGTACTTC. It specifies CASSPTVGSLSYEQYF.

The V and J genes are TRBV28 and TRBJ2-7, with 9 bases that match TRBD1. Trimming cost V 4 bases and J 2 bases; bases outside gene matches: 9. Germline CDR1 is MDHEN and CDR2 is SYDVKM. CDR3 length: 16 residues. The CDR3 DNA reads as TGTGCCAGCAGTTCGGGACAGGGTACCGACCCCTACGAGCAGTACTTC. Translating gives CASSSGQGTDPYEQYF.